This T cell receptor beta chain is drawn from a study of blood T cell repertoires in COVID-19. Study summary: Samples representing acute and convalescent COVID-19 were sourced from the United States, Italy and Spain. T cells, B-cell-depleted T cells, or PBMCs provided the cDNA or gDNA that served as material.

V was cut by 2 bases and J by 6 bases, with 5 bases left in between. CDR3 size: 12 residues. Germline CDR1 and CDR2: MNHEY and SVGEGT. Per the original methods: Reference gene primers were amplified, and this amplification served to estimate nucleated cell counts. The repertoire was sequenced with immunoSEQ multiplex PCR; TCRdb's copy has only in-frame clones and lacks some. The V and J calls and clone size are taken from that table; D and trimming were inferred from the DNA. The sample lists about 83,000 clones, roughly 86% occurring once. The receptor was derived from a man in his forties or fifties with active COVID-19. Sequencing used peripheral blood. The gene calls are TRBV6-2 or TRBV6-3 and TRBJ2-1; D ambiguous. CDR3 DNA sequence: TGTGCCAGCAGTTACATCGGCAATGAGCAGTTCTTC. As protein: CASSYIGNEQFF.